This T cell receptor (beta chain) comes out of a study of blood T cell repertoires in COVID-19. On the study more broadly: Italy, Spain and the United States were the sources of the convalescent and acute COVID-19 samples.

V lost 5 bases, J lost 6 bases, and 4 bases stayed unmatched. Germline lookup yields CDR1 SGHTA and CDR2 FQGNSA. The CDR3 sequence is 13 residues long. TCRdb's copy holds only in-frame clones and misses some; the assay was immunoSEQ multiplex PCR. This sample has approximately 59,000 clones, with 75% to 90% found just once. The clonotype was recovered from a man aged 55 to 70 with COVID-19, enrolled during active disease. The chain is built from TRBV7-2 and TRBJ1-5; 7 nucleotides align to TRBD1. The source material was peripheral blood. CDR3 bases: TGTGCCAGCAGCGCCGACAGGGTTCAGCCCCAGCATTTT. Protein product: CASSADRVQPQHF.